This TCR beta chain was captured by sequencing in a study of PD-1 blockade in classical Hodgkin lymphoma. Produced via immunoSEQ multiplex PCR; TCRdb's table is partial and in-frame only. The table lists under 30,000 clones, about three quarters of them singletons. All patients relapsed after autologous stem cell transplantation, and brentuximab vedotin exposure varied. Out of thawed PBMCs, magnetic negative selection purified CD4+ T cells. The CDR3 runs to 16 residues. The V gene's germline CDR1 is GTSNPN and CDR2 SVGIG (reference sequence). Trimming took 0 bases from V and 2 from J, leaving 15 bases between them.

V gene TRBV30 combines with J gene TRBJ2-3, with a possible D match to TRBD2 (7 bases). The clonotype originates from a human donor with classical Hodgkin lymphoma. The source material was CD4+ T cells from blood, sampled at baseline. In DNA, the CDR3 is TGTGCCTGGAGTGTAGGGGGAGGGGGACTCACAGATACGCAGTATTTT. Translating it yields CAWSVGGGGLTDTQYF.